This passage covers 15 T cell receptor beta chains from one sample sequenced in a study of graft-versus-host responses after intestinal transplantation. Sequencing used immunoSEQ multiplex PCR; TCRdb keeps in-frame clones, though not all of them. The data hold some 31,000 clones, with 87% observed a single time. The sequences come from PBMCs, collected around 61 weeks after intestinal transplantation. The source is a human patient who received an intestinal transplant, so some T cells may come from the graft donor.

The chain links TRBV7-2 to TRBJ1-1, with 7 bases fitting TRBD1. Germline V gives CDR1 SGHTA, CDR2 FQGNSA. The trim removed 1 base at V and 4 bases at J, leaving 9 bases unmatched. The CDR3 totals 16 residues. The CDR3 sequence is CASSLGLGGRGTEAFF. The CDR3 nucleotides read TGTGCCAGCAGCTTAGGGTTAGGGGGCAGGGGCACTGAAGCTTTCTTT.

The table lists this clone with a count of one. The chain employs TRBV4-1 and TRBJ1-2, with D tentatively TRBD1 (6 bases). This CDR3 is 15 amino acids long. Germline values: CDR1 MGHRA, CDR2 YSYEKL. Trimming cost V 1 base and J 3 bases, with 12 bases left between them. The CDR3 reads CASSQGRGLDYGYTF. The CDR3, as DNA: TGCGCCAGCAGCCAAGGTCGGGGGCTGGACTATGGCTACACCTTC.

V gene TRBV14 combines with J gene TRBJ2-3, with D possibly being TRBD1 (5 bases). Germline V gives CDR1 SGHDN, CDR2 FVKESK. V was pared by 0 bases and J by 6 bases, with 7 bases between. The CDR3 length is 13 residues. CDR3 DNA: TGTGCCAGCAGCCAAGAGACAGTGGATACGCAGTATTTT. This translates into CASSQETVDTQYF.

V and J are TRBV7-2 and TRBJ2-3; the match to TRBD2 covers 7 bases. Germline values: CDR1 SGHTA, CDR2 FQGNSA. The V and J ends lost 5 bases and 2 bases, in that order; junction bases with no gene match: 13. The CDR3 contains 17 residues. Written as DNA, the CDR3 is TGTGCCAGCAGCCCTCGGTCTGGGCGGGGGTTCACAGATACGCAGTATTTT. Translation gives CASSPRSGRGFTDTQYF.

J is TRBJ2-3 and V is TRBV4-1; 7 positions agree with TRBD2. The trim removed 3 bases at V and 0 bases at J, leaving 6 bases unmatched. The CDR3 totals 16 residues. The germline gives CDR1 MGHRA, CDR2 YSYEKL. The CDR3 here is CASSQDGLVSTDTQYF. The CDR3 coding sequence is TGCGCCAGCAGCCAGGACGGACTAGTAAGCACAGATACGCAGTATTTT.

The V gene is TRBV11-2, the J gene TRBJ2-7, with 8 bases fitting TRBD1. Per the germline V gene, CDR1 is SGHAT and CDR2 is FQNNGV. This CDR3 spans 15 amino acids. The junction had 4 bases not matched to a gene; V was cut back by 1 base and J by 2 bases. In nucleotides, the CDR3 is TGTGCCAGCAGCTTAGGGTGGGACAGGCCCTACGAGCAGTACTTC. This encodes CASSLGWDRPYEQYF.

This clone appeared a few times. The V call is TRBV10-3, the J call TRBJ2-5; TRBD2 matches at 7 bases. With 2 bases clipped from V and 2 bases from J, the junction kept 5 bases outside the gene matches. CDR3 size: 15 residues. CDR1 and CDR2 from the germline V gene are ENHRY and SYGVKD. CDR3: CAISELPGLQETQYF. The CDR3 region has the DNA TGTGCCATCAGTGAGCTCCCGGGACTACAAGAGACCCAGTACTTC.

The chain is built from TRBV5-4 and TRBJ2-5, with 11 bases that match TRBD1. Per the germline V gene, CDR1 is SGHNT and CDR2 is YYREEE (reference sequence). V lost 4 bases and J lost 5; bases outside the gene matches: 4. The CDR3 spans 14 residues. The CDR3 protein is CASSPDRGLETQYF. The CDR3 bases are TGTGCCAGCAGCCCGGACAGGGGGCTTGAGACCCAGTACTTC.

The J gene is TRBJ2-7, the V gene TRBV29-1; D gene unclear. CDR1 and CDR2 (germline): SQVTM, ANQGSEA. The CDR3 is 14 amino acids. The germline V and J ends were trimmed by 5 bases and 2 bases, with 16 bases remaining between them. The CDR3 nucleotides are TGCAGCGTTAGACGAGAGACGGGCCCCTACGAGCAGTACTTC. It translates to CSVRRETGPYEQYF.

The rearrangement links TRBV6-1 to TRBJ1-2; 7 bases map to TRBD1. The trim removed 7 bases at V and 3 bases at J, leaving 8 bases unmatched. Germline CDR1 MNHNS, CDR2 SASEGT. This CDR3 spans 14 amino acids. The CDR3 nucleotides read TGTGCCAGCACCCAACGGGACAGATACTATGGCTACACCTTC. Encoded protein: CASTQRDRYYGYTF.

V and J are TRBV7-2 and TRBJ1-1, with D maybe TRBD1 (6 bases). The CDR3 sequence is 13 residues long. Trimming pared 5 bases from V and 3 bases from J, leaving 10 bases between. Germline values: CDR1 SGHTA, CDR2 FQGNSA. CDR3 DNA: TGTGCCAGCAGCCCCGGACAGTACACTGAAGCTTTCTTT. Protein sequence: CASSPGQYTEAFF.

The chain links TRBV10-1 to TRBJ1-5; D is ambiguous. The germline V gene encodes CDR1 WNHNN and CDR2 SYGVQD (reference sequence). This CDR3 has 13 amino acids. V was pared by 2 bases and J by 4 bases, with 6 bases between. The CDR3 DNA is TGCGCCAGCAGTGAGGCACCGAATCAGCCCCAGCATTTT. It specifies CASSEAPNQPQHF.

The rearrangement links TRBV5-4 to TRBJ2-1; D call uncertain. Per the germline V gene, CDR1 is SGHNT and CDR2 is YYREEE (reference sequence). V lost 4 bases, J lost 0 bases, and 17 bases lay in between. CDR3 length: 17 amino acids. The CDR3 DNA sequence: TGTGCCAGCAGCGTTGGACGCCTAGTTGGCTCCTACAATGAGCAGTTCTTC. Residues: CASSVGRLVGSYNEQFF.

The chain couples TRBV11-3 to TRBJ2-1; no reliable D call. CDR1 and CDR2 (germline): SGHNT, YENEEA. The V and J ends lost 0 bases and 6 bases respectively, with 0 bases between them. This CDR3 has 11 amino acids. CDR3 protein: CASSLDNEQFF. In DNA, the CDR3 is TGTGCCAGCAGCTTAGACAATGAGCAGTTCTTC.

The J gene is TRBJ2-7, the V gene TRBV7-9, with a possible D match to TRBD2 (6 bases). This CDR3 contains 14 residues. Germline CDR1 and CDR2: SEHNR and FQNEAQ (reference sequence). The ends were cut back, 5 bases at V and 9 bases at J, with 20 bases in the middle. CDR3 region: CASSRLTRLEGQYF. CDR3 DNA sequence: TGTGCCAGCAGCCGACTAACGCGACTAGAAGGGCAGTACTTC.